What follows are 21 T cell receptor beta chains derived from one specimen sequenced in a study of a mutant IDH1 vaccine in newly diagnosed glioma. Time point noted: week 23, last vaccination. Each vaccine dose was 300 ug of mutant IDH1 20-mer peptide, with topical imiquimod. The repertoire was sequenced with immunoSEQ multiplex PCR; TCRdb's copy has only in-frame clones and lacks some. The sample carries about 60,000 clones, 84% recorded once. No antigen has been assigned to these receptors. Source: PBMCs, taken from a glioma patient whose treatment included an IDH1 peptide vaccine. The receptors were sampled from a man between 18 and 29 years old with glioma.

In its sample, this clone was seen once. The rearrangement links TRBV30 to TRBJ1-1; 7 bases are shared with TRBD1. V trimming: 4 bases; J trimming: 0 bases; junction bases outside the gene matches: 20. The CDR3 has 19 residues. The germline CDR1 and CDR2 sequences are GTSNPN and SVGIG (reference sequence). This chain's CDR3 is CAWNLGRGRGGKMNTEAFF. DNA for the CDR3: TGTGCCTGGAATCTAGGGAGGGGGCGCGGGGGGAAGATGAACACTGAAGCTTTCTTT.

V and J are TRBV5-5 and TRBJ2-5; no definite D call. The J call is uncertain, as TRBJ2-7 better fits the DNA end. Looked up from germline, CDR1 is SGHKS and CDR2 is YYEKEE (reference sequence). CDR3 length: 14 residues. The CDR3 region is CASSLAYGIHEQYF. The CDR3 DNA reads TGTGCCAGCAGCTTGGCCTATGGGATCCACGAGCAGTACTTC.

This clone was found a few times. The chain carries TRBV4-3 and TRBJ1-3; no firm D call. V dropped 2 bases and J dropped 2 bases, with 10 bases sitting between them. There are 15 residues in the CDR3. From germline, CDR1 is LGHNA and CDR2 YSLEER. CDR3 DNA sequence: TGCGCCAGCAGCCAAACCGCCGACACTGGAAACACCATATATTTT. It translates to CASSQTADTGNTIYF.

The rearrangement uses TRBV29-1 and TRBJ2-3; D is possibly TRBD1 (5 bases). Germline CDR1 and CDR2: SQVTM and ANQGSEA. The CDR3 is 13 residues long. V lost 5 bases, J lost 0 bases, and 9 bases lay in between. This CDR3 reads CSVWTHSTDTQYF. CDR3 nucleotides: TGCAGCGTTTGGACACACAGCACAGATACGCAGTATTTT.

The V and J genes are TRBV29-1 and TRBJ1-1, with unresolved D. Trimming took off 8 bases at V and 3 bases at J, with 16 bases between the two ends. This CDR3 comprises 13 residues. Germline assignment: CDR1 SQVTM and CDR2 ANQGSEA. Here the CDR3 reads CSTASGIYTEAFF. CDR3 DNA: TGCAGCACCGCGAGCGGGATTTACACTGAAGCTTTCTTT.

This clone was counted a few times. J is TRBJ1-6 and V is TRBV9; the D gene is possibly TRBD1 (6 bases). The V end lost 0 bases, the J end lost 9 bases, and 10 bases lay between the germline ends. The CDR3 contains 14 residues. Germline CDR1 and CDR2: SGDLS and YYNGEE. The CDR3 sequence is CASSVAGGGSPLHF. CDR3 nucleotide sequence: TGTGCCAGCAGCGTAGCTGGGGGCGGTTCACCCCTCCACTTT.

The V gene is TRBV15, the J gene TRBJ1-6; 10 bases line up with TRBD1. The CDR3 is made up of 16 amino acids. V lost 0 bases and J lost 10; bases outside the gene matches: 6. The germline V gene encodes CDR1 LNHNV and CDR2 YYDKDF (reference sequence). CDR3 sequence (DNA): TGTGCCACCAGCAGAGATCACGCGACAGGGGGCTCACCCCTCCACTTT. It translates to CATSRDHATGGSPLHF.

The rearrangement joins TRBV4-2 to TRBJ2-7; D is undetermined. The CDR3 consists of 13 residues. Germline V gene sequence: CDR1 LGHNA, CDR2 YNFKEQ. V was trimmed by 2 bases and J by 2 bases, leaving 7 bases between them. The CDR3, as DNA: TGTGCCAGCAGCCAAACTCGAGCCTACGAGCAGTACTTC. Translating gives CASSQTRAYEQYF.

This clone has only a few counts. V gene TRBV11-2 combines with J gene TRBJ1-2; D gene uncertain. With 6 bases removed from V and 4 bases from J, the gap between germline ends came to 21 bases. Germline values: CDR1 SGHAT, CDR2 FQNNGV. The CDR3 covers 16 residues. The CDR3: CASSLDGSSHFYGYTF. In nucleotides, the CDR3 is TGTGCCAGCAGTCTGGACGGATCATCACACTTCTATGGCTACACCTTC.

The count of this clone is one. The rearrangement links TRBV19 to TRBJ1-5, with 9 nucleotides matching TRBD1. This CDR3 is built from 18 residues. Unmatched junction bases numbered 10, after V lost 4 bases and J lost 0 bases. Germline loops: CDR1 LNHDA, CDR2 SQIVND (reference sequence). The CDR3 DNA follows: TGTGCCAGTAGTACGGACAGGGGTGGGAATAGTAGCAATCAGCCCCAGCATTTT. Amino acid sequence: CASSTDRGGNSSNQPQHF.

This clone has a single count. The chain carries TRBV6-6 and TRBJ1-1, with no clear D. The germline gives CDR1 MNHNY, CDR2 SVGAGI (reference sequence). V lost 3 bases and J lost 8, with 13 bases in between. CDR3 length: 13 amino acids. The CDR3, as DNA: TGTGCCAGCAGTTATGGAGGGAGTGGGGAAGCTTTCTTT. This gives the protein CASSYGGSGEAFF.

The chain combines TRBV5-6 with TRBJ2-6; D gene ambiguous. Trimming took 1 base from V and 4 from J, leaving 9 bases between them. CDR1 is SGHDT and CDR2 is YYEEEE in the germline V gene. The CDR3 sequence is 15 residues long. The CDR3 region has the DNA TGTGCCAGCAGCTTGTCCCGGTCCGGGGCCAACGTCCTGACTTTC. Encoded protein: CASSLSRSGANVLTF.

This clone appeared a single time. The CDR3 region has the DNA TGTGCCAGCTCACCCCACAGGGACGCAGATACGCAGTATTTT. This gives the protein CASSPHRDADTQYF. This chain joins TRBV18 and TRBJ2-3, with D maybe TRBD1 (6 bases). The CDR3 contains 14 residues. Germline-derived CDR1 and CDR2 are KGHSH and LQKENI. Trimming removed 3 bases at V and 4 bases at J, with 11 bases between.

Only one count was recorded for this clone. This rearrangement joins TRBV4-2 to TRBJ2-3; 10 bases are shared with TRBD2. With V trimmed by 1 base and J by 4 bases, 8 bases remained unmatched. This CDR3 is 17 amino acids long. CDR1 is LGHNA, CDR2 YNFKEQ, per germline. CDR3 residues: CASSQAASGGGSDTQYF. The CDR3 coding sequence is TGTGCCAGCAGCCAAGCTGCTAGCGGGGGAGGGTCAGATACGCAGTATTTT.

The J gene is TRBJ2-1, the V gene TRBV13; D ambiguous. Germline-derived CDR1 and CDR2 are PRHDT and FYEKMQ (reference sequence). This CDR3 is 12 amino acids long. V gave up 6 bases and J gave up 7 bases, with 10 bases separating them. The CDR3 is CASSRSGNEQFF. In DNA, the CDR3 is TGTGCCAGCAGTCGCAGTGGGAATGAGCAGTTCTTC.

The J gene is TRBJ1-4, the V gene TRBV5-5; 7 nucleotides match TRBD1. Germline lookup yields CDR1 SGHKS and CDR2 YYEKEE (reference sequence). Trimming took 3 bases from V and 5 from J; bases not matched to a gene: 13. The CDR3 consists of 17 residues. The CDR3 here is CASSWGEGSGGNEKLFF. The CDR3 DNA is TGTGCCAGCAGCTGGGGCGAGGGATCAGGGGGGAATGAAAAACTGTTTTTT.

The CDR3 sequence: CASSQDRGSRVGYTF. CDR3 in DNA: TGCGCCAGCAGCCAAGATAGGGGATCGCGGGTGGGCTACACCTTC. The chain uses TRBV4-1 and TRBJ1-2; weak D call: TRBD1 (5 bases). This CDR3 comprises 15 residues. V was trimmed by 0 bases and J by 8 bases, leaving 16 bases between them. Germline V gene lookup returns CDR1 MGHRA and CDR2 YSYEKL.

The V call is TRBV15, the J call TRBJ1-1, with 8 nucleotides matching TRBD1. The V gene's germline CDR1 is LNHNV and CDR2 YYDKDF (reference sequence). V was clipped by 3 bases and J by 3 bases; unmatched bases: 15. This CDR3 is 18 amino acids long. CDR3 sequence (DNA): TGTGCCACCAGCAGTCGGAGACAGGGGCAACGGGGGGACACTGAAGCTTTCTTT. It translates to CATSSRRQGQRGDTEAFF.

DNA of the CDR3: TGTGCCAGCAGTGAAAGTAGGGGACAGGGGGCACGGCAGCCCCAGCATTTT. As protein: CASSESRGQGARQPQHF. The genes are TRBV6-1 and TRBJ1-5, with 12 bases lining up with TRBD1. V lost 2 bases, J lost 7 bases, and 9 bases stayed unmatched. Germline V gives CDR1 MNHNS, CDR2 SASEGT. The CDR3 is made up of 17 amino acids.

This rearrangement joins TRBV19 to TRBJ1-4; D unresolved. V lost 6 bases and J lost 6, with 17 bases in between. The germline CDR1 and CDR2 sequences are LNHDA and SQIVND (reference sequence). The CDR3 loop spans 15 amino acids. The CDR3 is CASSLPGSGHEKLFF. DNA for the CDR3: TGTGCCAGTAGCCTACCTGGGAGCGGCCATGAAAAACTGTTTTTT.

This clone occurred once. The gene calls are TRBV10-3 and TRBJ2-7; D may be TRBD1 (5 bases). V gave up 6 bases and J gave up 2 bases, with 11 bases separating them. The CDR3 runs 13 residues. Germline CDR1 ENHRY, CDR2 SYGVKD. The CDR3 nucleotides read TGTGCCATCAGCAAACAGGAAACCTACGAGCAGTACTTC. Encoded protein: CAISKQETYEQYF.